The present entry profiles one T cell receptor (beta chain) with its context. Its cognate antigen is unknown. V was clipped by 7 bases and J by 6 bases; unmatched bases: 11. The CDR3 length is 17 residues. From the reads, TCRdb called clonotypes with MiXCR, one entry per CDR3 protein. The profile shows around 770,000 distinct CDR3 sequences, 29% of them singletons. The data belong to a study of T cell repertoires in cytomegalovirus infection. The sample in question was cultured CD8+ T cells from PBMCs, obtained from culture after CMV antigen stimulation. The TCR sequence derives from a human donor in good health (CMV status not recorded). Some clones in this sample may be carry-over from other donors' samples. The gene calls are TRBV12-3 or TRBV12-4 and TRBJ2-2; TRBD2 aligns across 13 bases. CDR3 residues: CASIPGLAGYGAGELFF. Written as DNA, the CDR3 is TGTGCCAGCATCCCGGGACTAGCGGGGTATGGGGCCGGGGAGCTGTTTTTT.